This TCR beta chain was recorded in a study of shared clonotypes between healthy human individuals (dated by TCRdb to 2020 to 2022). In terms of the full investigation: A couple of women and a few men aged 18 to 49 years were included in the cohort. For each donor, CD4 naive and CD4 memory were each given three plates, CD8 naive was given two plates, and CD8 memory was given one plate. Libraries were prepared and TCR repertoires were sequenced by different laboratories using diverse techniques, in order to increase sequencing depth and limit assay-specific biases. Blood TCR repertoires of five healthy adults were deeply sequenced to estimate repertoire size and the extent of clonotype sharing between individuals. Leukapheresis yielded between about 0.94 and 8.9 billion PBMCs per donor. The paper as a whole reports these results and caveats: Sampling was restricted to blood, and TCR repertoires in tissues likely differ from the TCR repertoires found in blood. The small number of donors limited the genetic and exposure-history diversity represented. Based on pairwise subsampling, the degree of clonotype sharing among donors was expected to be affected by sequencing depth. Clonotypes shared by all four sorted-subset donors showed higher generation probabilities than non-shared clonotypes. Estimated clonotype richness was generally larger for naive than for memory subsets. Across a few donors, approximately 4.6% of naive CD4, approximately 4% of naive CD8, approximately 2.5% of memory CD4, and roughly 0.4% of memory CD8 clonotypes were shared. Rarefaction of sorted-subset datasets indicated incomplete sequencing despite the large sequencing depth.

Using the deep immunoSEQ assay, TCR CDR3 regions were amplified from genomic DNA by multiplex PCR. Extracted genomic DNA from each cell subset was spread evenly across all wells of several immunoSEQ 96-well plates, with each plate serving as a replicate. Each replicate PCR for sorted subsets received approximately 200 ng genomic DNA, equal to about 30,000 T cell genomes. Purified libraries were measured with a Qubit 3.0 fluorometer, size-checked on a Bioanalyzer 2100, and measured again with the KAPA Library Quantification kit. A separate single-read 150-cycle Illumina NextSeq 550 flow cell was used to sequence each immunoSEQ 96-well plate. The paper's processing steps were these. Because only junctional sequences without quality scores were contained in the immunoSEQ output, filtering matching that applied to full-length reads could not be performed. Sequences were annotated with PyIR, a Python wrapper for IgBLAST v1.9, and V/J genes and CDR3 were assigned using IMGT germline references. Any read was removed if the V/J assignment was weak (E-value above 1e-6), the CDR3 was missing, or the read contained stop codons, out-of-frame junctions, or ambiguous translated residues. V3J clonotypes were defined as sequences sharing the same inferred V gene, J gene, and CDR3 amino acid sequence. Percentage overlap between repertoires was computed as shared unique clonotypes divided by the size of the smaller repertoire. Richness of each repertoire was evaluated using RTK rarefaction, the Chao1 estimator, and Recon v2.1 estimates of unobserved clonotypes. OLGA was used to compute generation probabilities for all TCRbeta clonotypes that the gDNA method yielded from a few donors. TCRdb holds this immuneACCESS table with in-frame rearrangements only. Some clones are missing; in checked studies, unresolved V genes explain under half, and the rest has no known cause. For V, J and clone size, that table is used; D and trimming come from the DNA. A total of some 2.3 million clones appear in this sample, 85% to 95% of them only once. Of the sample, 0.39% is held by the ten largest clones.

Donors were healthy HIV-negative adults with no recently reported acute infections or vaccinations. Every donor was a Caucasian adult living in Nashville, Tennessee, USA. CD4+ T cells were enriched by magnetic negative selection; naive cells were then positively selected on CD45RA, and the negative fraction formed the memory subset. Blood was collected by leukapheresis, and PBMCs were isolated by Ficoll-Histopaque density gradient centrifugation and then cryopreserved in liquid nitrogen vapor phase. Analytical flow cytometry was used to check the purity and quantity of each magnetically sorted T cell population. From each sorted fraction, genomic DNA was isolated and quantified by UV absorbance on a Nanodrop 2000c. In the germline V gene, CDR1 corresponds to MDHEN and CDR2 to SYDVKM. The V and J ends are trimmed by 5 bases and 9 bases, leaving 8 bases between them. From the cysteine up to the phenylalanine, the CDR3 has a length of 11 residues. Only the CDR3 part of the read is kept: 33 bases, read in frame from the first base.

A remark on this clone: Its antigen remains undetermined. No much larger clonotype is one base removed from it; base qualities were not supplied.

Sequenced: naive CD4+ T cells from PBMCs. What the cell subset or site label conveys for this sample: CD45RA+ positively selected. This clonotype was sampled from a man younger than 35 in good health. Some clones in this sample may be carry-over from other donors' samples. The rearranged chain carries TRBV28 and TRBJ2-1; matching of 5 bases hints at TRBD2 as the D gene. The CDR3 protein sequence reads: CASSPGGEQFF. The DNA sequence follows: TGTGCCAGCAGTCCCGGAGGTGAGCAGTTCTTC. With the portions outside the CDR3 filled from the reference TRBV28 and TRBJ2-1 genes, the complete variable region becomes DVKVTQSSRYLVKRTGEKVFLECVQDMDHENMFWYRQDPGLGLRLIYFSYDVKMKEKGDIPEGYSVSREKKERFSLILESASTNQTSMYLCASSPGGEQFFGPGTRLTVL.